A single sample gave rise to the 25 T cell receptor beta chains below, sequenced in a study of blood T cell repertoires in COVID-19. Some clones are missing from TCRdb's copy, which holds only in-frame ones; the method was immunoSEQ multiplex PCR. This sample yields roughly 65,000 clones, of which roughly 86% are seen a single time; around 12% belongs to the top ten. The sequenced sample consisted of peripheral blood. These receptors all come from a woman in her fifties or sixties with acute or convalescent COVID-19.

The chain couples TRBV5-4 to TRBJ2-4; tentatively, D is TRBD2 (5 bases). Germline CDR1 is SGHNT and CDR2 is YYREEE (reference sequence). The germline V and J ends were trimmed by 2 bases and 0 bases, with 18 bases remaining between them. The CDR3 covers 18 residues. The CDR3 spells CASSLTGTGTLAKNIQYF. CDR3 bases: TGTGCCAGCAGCTTAACGGGTACGGGAACCTTAGCCAAAAACATTCAGTACTTC. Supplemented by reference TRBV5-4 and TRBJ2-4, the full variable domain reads ETGVTQSPTHLIKTRGQQVTLRCSSQSGHNTVSWYQQALGQGPQFIFQYYREEENGRGNFPPRFSGLQFPNYSSELNVNALELDDSALYLCASSLTGTGTLAKNIQYFGAGTRLSVL.

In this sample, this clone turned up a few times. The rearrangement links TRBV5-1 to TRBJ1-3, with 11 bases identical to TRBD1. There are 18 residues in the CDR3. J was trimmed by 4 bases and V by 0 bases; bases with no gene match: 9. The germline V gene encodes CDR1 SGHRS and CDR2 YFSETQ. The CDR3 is CASSLARTGGVAGNTIYF. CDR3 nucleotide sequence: TGCGCCAGCAGCTTGGCTCGGACAGGGGGCGTCGCAGGAAACACCATATATTTT.

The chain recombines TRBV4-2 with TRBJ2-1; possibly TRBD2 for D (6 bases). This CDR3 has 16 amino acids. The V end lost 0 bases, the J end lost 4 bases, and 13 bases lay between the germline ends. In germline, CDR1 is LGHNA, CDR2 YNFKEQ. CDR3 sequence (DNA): TGTGCCAGCAGCCAAGAGGCGGGGACCGTATACAATGAGCAGTTCTTC. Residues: CASSQEAGTVYNEQFF.

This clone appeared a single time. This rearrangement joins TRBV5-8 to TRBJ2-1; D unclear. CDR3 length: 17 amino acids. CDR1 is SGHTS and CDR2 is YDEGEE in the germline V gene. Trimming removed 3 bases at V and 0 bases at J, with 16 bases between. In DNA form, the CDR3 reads TGTGCCAGCAGCTCGTTTTGGGCAGGCAACTCCTACAATGAGCAGTTCTTC. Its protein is CASSSFWAGNSYNEQFF.

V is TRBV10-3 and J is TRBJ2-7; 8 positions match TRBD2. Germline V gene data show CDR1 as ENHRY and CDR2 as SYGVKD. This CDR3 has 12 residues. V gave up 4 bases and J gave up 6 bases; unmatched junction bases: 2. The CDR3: CAISVAGTEQYF. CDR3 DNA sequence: TGTGCCATCAGTGTAGCGGGGACCGAGCAGTACTTC.

This CDR3 reads CASSPQRGVTDTQYF. The CDR3 bases are TGTGCCAGTAGTCCTCAGCGGGGAGTCACAGATACGCAGTATTTT. The V and J genes are TRBV19 and TRBJ2-3; 7 bases match TRBD2. The germline V gene encodes CDR1 LNHDA and CDR2 SQIVND (reference sequence). J was trimmed by 2 bases and V by 5 bases; bases with no gene match: 7. The CDR3 consists of 15 residues.

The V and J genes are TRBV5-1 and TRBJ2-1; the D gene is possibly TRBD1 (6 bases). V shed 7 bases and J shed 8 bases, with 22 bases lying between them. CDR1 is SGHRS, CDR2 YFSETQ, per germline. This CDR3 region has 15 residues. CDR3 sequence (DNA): TGCGCCAGCGGGTACCGGGACACCCTACAAGATGAGCAGTTCTTC. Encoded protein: CASGYRDTLQDEQFF.

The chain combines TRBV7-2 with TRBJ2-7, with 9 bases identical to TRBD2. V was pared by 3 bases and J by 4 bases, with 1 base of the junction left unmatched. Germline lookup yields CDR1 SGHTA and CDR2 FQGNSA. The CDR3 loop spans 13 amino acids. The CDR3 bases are TGTGCCAGCAGCTTTGCGGGGGGGTACGAGCAGTACTTC. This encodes CASSFAGGYEQYF.

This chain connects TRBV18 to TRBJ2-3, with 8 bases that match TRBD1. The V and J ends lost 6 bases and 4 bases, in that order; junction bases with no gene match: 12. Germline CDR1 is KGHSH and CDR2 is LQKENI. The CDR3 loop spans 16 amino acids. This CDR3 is CASSKSPGQVADTQYF. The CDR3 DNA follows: TGTGCCAGCTCTAAAAGTCCGGGACAGGTCGCAGATACGCAGTATTTT.

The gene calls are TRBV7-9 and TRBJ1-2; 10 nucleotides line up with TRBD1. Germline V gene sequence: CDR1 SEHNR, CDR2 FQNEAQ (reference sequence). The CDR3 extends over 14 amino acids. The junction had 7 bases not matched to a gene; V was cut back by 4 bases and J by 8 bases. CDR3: CASSSGTGVEGYTF. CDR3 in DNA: TGTGCCAGCAGCTCGGGGACAGGGGTAGAAGGCTACACCTTC.

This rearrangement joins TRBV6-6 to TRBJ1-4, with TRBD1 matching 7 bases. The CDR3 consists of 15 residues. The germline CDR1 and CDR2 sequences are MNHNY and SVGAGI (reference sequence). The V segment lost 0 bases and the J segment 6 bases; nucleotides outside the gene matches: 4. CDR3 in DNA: TGTGCCAGCAGTTACTCGAGGGGGCTCGATGAAAAACTGTTTTTT. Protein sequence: CASSYSRGLDEKLFF.

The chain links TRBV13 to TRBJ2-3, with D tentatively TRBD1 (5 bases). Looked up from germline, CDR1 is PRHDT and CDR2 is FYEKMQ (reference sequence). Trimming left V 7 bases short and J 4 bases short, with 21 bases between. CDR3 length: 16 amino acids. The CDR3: CASTILREFRPDTQYF. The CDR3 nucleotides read TGTGCCAGCACCATCCTCAGGGAATTTCGGCCAGATACGCAGTATTTT.

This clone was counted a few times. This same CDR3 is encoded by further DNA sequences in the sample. The CDR3: CASSVTGSEAFF. The CDR3 coding sequence is TGTGCCAGCAGCGTCACAGGGAGTGAAGCTTTCTTT. The chain uses TRBV5-4 and TRBJ1-1; the D gene is possibly TRBD1 (6 bases). Trimming stripped 4 bases from V and 7 bases from J, with 11 bases between. This CDR3 contains 12 residues. CDR1 is SGHNT, CDR2 YYREEE, per germline (reference sequence).

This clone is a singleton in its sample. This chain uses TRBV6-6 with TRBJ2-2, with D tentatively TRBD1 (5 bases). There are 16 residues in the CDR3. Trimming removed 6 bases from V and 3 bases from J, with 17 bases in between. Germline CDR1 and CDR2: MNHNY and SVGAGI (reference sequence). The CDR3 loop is CASRAIGAQDTGELFF. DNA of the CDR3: TGTGCCAGCAGGGCGATAGGGGCGCAGGACACCGGGGAGCTGTTTTTT.

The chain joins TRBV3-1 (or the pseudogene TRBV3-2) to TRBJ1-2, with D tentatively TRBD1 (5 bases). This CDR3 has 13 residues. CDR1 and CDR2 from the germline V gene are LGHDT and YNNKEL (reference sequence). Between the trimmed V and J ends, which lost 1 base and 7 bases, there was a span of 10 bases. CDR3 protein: CASSQGWGGGYTF. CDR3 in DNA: TGTGCCAGCAGCCAAGGCTGGGGGGGTGGCTACACCTTC.

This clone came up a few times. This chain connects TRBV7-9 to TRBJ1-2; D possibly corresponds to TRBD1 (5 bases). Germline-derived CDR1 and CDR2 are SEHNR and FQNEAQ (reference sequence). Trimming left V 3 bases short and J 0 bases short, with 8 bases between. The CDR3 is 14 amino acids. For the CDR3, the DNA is TGTGCCAGCAGCTTGGGGGGAGCTAACTATGGCTACACCTTC. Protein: CASSLGGANYGYTF.

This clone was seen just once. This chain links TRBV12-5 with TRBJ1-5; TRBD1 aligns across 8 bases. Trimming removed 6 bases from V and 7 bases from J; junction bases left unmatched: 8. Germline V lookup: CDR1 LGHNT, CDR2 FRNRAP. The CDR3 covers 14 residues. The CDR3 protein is CASGPGGSGQPQHF. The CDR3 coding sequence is TGTGCTAGTGGACCAGGGGGCTCAGGGCAGCCCCAGCATTTT.

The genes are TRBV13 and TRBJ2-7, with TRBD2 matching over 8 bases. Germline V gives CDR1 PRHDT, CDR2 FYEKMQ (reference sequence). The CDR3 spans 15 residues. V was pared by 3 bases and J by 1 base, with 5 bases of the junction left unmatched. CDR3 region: CASSFRGGGSYEQYF. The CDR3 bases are TGTGCCAGCAGCTTTCGGGGGGGCGGTTCCTACGAGCAGTACTTC.

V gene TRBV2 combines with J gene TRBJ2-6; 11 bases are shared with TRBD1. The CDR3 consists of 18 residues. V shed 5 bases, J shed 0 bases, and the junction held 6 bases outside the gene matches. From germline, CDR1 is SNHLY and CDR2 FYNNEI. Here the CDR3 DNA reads TGTGCCAGCAGTTTCTCCGGGACAGGGGGCTCTGGGGCCAACGTCCTGACTTTC. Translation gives CASSFSGTGGSGANVLTF.

CDR3 DNA sequence: TGTGCCCAGAGGGGGAGCTCCTACGAGCAGTACTTC. Translation: CAQRGSSYEQYF. V gene TRBV3-1 (or the pseudogene TRBV3-2) combines with J gene TRBJ2-7; D may be TRBD1 (6 bases). The CDR3 is 12 residues long. The V end was cut by 11 bases, the J end by 0 bases, with 11 bases between. In germline, CDR1 is LGHDT, CDR2 YNNKEL (reference sequence).

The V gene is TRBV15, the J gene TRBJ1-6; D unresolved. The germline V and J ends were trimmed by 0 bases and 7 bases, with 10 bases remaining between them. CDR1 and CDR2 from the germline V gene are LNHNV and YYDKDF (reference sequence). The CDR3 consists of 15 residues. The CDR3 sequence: CATSRDLPGNSPLHF. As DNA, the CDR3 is TGTGCCACCAGCAGAGATCTACCGGGAAATTCACCCCTCCACTTT.

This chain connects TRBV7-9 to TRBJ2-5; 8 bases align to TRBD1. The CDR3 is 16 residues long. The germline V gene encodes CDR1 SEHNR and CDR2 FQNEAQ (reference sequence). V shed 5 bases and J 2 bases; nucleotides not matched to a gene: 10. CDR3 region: CASSPRQGKAQETQYF. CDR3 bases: TGTGCCAGCAGCCCGCGACAGGGGAAAGCACAAGAGACCCAGTACTTC.

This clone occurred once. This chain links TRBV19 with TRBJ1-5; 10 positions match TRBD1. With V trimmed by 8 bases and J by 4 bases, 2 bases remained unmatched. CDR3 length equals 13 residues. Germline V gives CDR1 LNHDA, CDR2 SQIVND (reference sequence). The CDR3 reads CASGQGGNQPQHF. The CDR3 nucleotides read TGTGCCAGTGGACAGGGGGGTAATCAGCCCCAGCATTTT.

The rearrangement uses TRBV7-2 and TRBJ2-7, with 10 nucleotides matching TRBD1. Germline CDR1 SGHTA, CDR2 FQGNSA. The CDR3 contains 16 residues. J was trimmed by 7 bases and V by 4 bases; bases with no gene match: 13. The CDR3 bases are TGTGCCAGCAGCTCAGCCTGGGTCGACAGGGGGCGGGAGCAGTACTTC. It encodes CASSSAWVDRGREQYF.

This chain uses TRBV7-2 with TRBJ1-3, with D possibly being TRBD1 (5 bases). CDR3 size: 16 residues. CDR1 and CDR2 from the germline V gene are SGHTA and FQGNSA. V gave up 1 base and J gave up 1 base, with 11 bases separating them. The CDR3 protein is CASSLVGRGSGNTIYF. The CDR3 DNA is TGTGCCAGCAGCTTAGTTGGTAGGGGATCTGGAAACACCATATATTTT.